The T cell receptor (beta chain) under discussion was sequenced for a study of blood T cell repertoires in COVID-19. Study-wide background: Sources were T cells, B-cell-depleted T cells, or PBMCs; the material itself was cDNA or gDNA.

Per the original methods: Amplification from reference gene primers served as the basis for estimated nucleated cell counts. Profiled with immunoSEQ multiplex PCR; TCRdb holds only in-frame clones, not every one. The DNA was the basis for D and trimming; V, J and clone size are from that table. The sample has 250,000 to 350,000 clones, around 90% seen once. The germline V and J ends were trimmed by 5 bases and 2 bases, with 15 bases remaining between them. Germline-derived CDR1 and CDR2 are SQVTM and ANQGSEA. The CDR3 totals 14 residues. The origin of this receptor is a woman aged 25 to 45 with COVID-19, enrolled during active disease. The chain uses TRBV29-1 and TRBJ1-2; D gene unclear. Sample: peripheral blood. The CDR3 nucleotides read TGCAGCGTTTCCGACACGACCAACAACTATGGCTACACCTTC. Protein product: CSVSDTTNNYGYTF.